What follows describes a single T cell receptor beta chain. No antigen is known for it. This CDR3 has 14 residues. The V end lost 4 bases, the J end lost 9 bases, and 17 bases lay between the germline ends. RNA transcripts provided the source from which TCR beta CDR3 regions were amplified. The TCR CDR3 first-round RT-PCR relied on the HTBI primer set. TCRdb re-called the multiplex PCR reads through MiXCR, storing one row per CDR3 protein. The sample lists 500,000 or so distinct CDR3 sequences; 15% to 20% were seen once. The record originates from a study of T cells in Graves' hyperthyroidism and ophthalmopathy. Whole-study results and caveats: With a median lead of approximately 6.4 months before onset, the model predicted ophthalmopathy.

Enrolled ophthalmopathy patients presented with a Clinical Activity Score of at least 3, a NOSPECS grade of at least 4, and disease duration under 3 months. The TCR comes from a woman aged 25 to 39 with Graves' ophthalmopathy. The sequenced material came from blood. The chain carries TRBV12-3 or TRBV12-4 and TRBJ2-3; TRBD2 is a possible D gene (5 bases). CDR3 region: CASSSPASIQTQYF. The CDR3 nucleotides are TGTGCCAGCAGTTCCCCGGCTAGCATACAGACGCAGTATTTT.